This T cell receptor (beta chain) came from a study of OX40 agonist ivuxolimab in advanced cancers. Study conclusions and caveats: Circulating CD4+ and CD8+ T cells showed clonal expansion by week 6 at 0.1 to 3.0 mg/kg. Among some nonresponders, normalized T-cell clonal expansion was also low.

In regard to this clone: The antigen remains undetermined.

With baseline, cycle 4 day 1, and cycle 7 day 1 as timepoints, blood was sampled. The assay was immunoSEQ multiplex PCR, and TCRdb's table has in-frame clones only and misses some. The sample lists 83,000 or so clones, approximately 88% occurring once. Germline V gene lookup returns CDR1 SGHRS and CDR2 YFSETQ. This CDR3 spans 13 amino acids. V lost 0 bases to trimming and J lost 7 bases; unmatched junction nucleotides: 2. This receptor was obtained from an adult with an advanced solid tumor such as melanoma, head and neck, liver or kidney cancer. The V gene is TRBV5-1, the J gene TRBJ1-2; 8 bases are a match to TRBD1. The sequencing used CD4+ or CD8+ T cells sorted from blood, collected in a trial of the OX40 agonist ivuxolimab. The CDR3 DNA reads TGCGCCAGCAGCTTGGGGACAGGGCTTGGCTACACCTTC. It codes for CASSLGTGLGYTF.